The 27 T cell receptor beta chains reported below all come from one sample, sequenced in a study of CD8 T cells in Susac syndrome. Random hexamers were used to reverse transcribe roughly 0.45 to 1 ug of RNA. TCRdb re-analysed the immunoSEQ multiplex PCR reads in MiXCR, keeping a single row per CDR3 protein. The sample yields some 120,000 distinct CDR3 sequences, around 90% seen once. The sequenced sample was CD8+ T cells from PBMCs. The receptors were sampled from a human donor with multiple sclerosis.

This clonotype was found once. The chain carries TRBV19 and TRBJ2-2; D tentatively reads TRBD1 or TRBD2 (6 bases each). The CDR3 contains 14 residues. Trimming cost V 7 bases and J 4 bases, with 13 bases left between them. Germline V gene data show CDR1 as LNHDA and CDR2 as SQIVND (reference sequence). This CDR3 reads CASTGAWSTGELFF. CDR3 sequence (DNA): TGTGCCAGTACGGGGGCCTGGAGCACCGGGGAGCTGTTTTTT.

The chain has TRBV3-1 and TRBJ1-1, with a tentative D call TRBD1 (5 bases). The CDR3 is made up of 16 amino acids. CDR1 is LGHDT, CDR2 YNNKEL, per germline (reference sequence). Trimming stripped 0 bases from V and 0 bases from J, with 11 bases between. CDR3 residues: CASSQDQPGLNTEAFF. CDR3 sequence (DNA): TGTGCCAGCAGCCAAGATCAGCCAGGGCTGAACACTGAAGCTTTCTTT.

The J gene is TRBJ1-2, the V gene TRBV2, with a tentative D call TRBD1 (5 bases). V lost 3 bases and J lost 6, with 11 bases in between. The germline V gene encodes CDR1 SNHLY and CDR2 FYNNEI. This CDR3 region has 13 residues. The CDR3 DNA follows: TGTGCCAGCAGTGATAGGCAGGGTGATGGCTACACCTTC. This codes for CASSDRQGDGYTF.

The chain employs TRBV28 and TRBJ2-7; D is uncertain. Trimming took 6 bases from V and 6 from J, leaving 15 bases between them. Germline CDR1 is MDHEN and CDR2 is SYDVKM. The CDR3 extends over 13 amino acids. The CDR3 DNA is TGTGCCAGCAGCTCTAAGGTAGGGCCCGAGCAGTACTTC. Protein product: CASSSKVGPEQYF.

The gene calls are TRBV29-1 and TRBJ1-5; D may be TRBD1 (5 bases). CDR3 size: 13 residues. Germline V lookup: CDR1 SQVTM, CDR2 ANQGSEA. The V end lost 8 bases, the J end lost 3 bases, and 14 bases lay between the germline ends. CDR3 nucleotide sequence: TGCAGCTCCCAGGGTGAGCCCAATCAGCCCCAGCATTTT. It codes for CSSQGEPNQPQHF.

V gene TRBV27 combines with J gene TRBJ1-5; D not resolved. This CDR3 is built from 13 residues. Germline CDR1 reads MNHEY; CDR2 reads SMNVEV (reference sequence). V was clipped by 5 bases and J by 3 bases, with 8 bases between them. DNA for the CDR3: TGTGCCAGCAGTGAGACGGTCAATCAGCCCCAGCATTTT. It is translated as CASSETVNQPQHF.

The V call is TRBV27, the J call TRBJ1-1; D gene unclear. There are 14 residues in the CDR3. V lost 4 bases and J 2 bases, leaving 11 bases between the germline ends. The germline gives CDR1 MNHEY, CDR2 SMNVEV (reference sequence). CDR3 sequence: CASSSRSDNTEAFF. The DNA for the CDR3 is TGTGCCAGCAGTTCGCGATCCGACAACACTGAAGCTTTCTTT.

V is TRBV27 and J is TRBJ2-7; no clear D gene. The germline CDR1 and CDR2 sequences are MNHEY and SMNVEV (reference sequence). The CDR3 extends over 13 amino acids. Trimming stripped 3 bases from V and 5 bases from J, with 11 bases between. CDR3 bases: TGTGCCAGCAGTTTTGGTCGGGCAAACGAGCAGTACTTC. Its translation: CASSFGRANEQYF.

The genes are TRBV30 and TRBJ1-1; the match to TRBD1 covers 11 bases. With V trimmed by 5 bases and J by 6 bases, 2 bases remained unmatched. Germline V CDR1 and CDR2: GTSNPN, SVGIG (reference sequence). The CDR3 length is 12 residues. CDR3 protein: CAWGQGAAEAFF. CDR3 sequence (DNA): TGTGCCTGGGGACAGGGGGCCGCTGAAGCTTTCTTT.

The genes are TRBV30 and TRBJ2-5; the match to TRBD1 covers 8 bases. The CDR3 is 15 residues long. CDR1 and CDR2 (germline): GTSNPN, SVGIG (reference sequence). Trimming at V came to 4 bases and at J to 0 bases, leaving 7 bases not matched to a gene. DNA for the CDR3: TGTGCCTGGAACCTTGGGACAGGCGACCAAGAGACCCAGTACTTC. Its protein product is CAWNLGTGDQETQYF.

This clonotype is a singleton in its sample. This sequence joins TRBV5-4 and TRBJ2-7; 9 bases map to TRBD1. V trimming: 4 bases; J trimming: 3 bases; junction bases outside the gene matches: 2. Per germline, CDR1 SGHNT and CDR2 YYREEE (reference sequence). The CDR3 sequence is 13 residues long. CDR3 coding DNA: TGTGCCAGCAGCCAGACAGGGGGCTACGAGCAGTACTTC. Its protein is CASSQTGGYEQYF.

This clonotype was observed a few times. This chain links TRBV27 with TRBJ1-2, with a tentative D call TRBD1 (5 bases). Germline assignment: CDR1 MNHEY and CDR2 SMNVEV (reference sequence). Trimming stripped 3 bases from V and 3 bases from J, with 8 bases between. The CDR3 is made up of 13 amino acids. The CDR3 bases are TGTGCCAGCAGTTTGGGCAGGGACTATGGCTACACCTTC. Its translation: CASSLGRDYGYTF.

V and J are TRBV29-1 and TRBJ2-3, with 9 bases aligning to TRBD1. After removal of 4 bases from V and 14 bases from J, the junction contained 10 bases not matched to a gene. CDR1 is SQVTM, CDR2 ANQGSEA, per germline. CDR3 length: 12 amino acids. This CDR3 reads CSVVSGTGSAYF. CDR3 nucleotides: TGCAGCGTTGTCTCGGGGACAGGGTCTGCGTATTTT.

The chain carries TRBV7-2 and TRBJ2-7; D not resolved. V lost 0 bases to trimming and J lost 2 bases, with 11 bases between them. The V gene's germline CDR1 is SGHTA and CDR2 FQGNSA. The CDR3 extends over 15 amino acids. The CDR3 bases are TGTGCCAGCAGCTTAGCTTCGTTCCTCGCCTACGAGCAGTACTTC. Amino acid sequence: CASSLASFLAYEQYF. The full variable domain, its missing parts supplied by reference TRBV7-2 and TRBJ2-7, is GAGVSQSPSNKVTEKGKDVELRCDPISGHTALYWYRQSLGQGLEFLIYFQGNSAPDKSGLPSDRFSAERTGGSVSTLTIQRTQQEDSAVYLCASSLASFLAYEQYFGPGTRLTVT.

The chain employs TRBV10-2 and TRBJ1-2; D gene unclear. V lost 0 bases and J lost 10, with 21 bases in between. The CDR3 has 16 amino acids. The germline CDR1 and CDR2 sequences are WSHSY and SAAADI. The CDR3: CASSESPTGHPWDYTF. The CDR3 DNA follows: TGCGCCAGCAGTGAGTCACCAACTGGTCACCCGTGGGACTACACCTTC.

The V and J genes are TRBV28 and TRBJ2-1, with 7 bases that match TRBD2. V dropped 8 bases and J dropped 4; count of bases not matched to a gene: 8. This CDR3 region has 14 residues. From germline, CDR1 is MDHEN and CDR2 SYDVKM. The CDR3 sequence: CASVGTGGYNEQFF. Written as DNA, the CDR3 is TGTGCCAGCGTCGGAACGGGAGGATACAATGAGCAGTTCTTC.

The CDR3 spells CASSLAGRGTEAFF. The CDR3 DNA is TGCGCCAGCAGCTTGGCGGGGCGCGGCACTGAAGCTTTCTTT. The chain couples TRBV5-1 to TRBJ1-1, with D possibly being TRBD1 (5 bases). The CDR3 runs 14 residues. The V gene's germline CDR1 is SGHRS and CDR2 YFSETQ. V shed 0 bases and J shed 4 bases, with 10 bases lying between them.

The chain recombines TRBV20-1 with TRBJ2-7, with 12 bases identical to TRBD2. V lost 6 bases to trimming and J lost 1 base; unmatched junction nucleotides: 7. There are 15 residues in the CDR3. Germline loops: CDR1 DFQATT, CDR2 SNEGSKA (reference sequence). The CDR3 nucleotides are TGCAGTGCCCCCGCGCTAGCGGGAGGGTCCTACGAGCAGTACTTC. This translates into CSAPALAGGSYEQYF.

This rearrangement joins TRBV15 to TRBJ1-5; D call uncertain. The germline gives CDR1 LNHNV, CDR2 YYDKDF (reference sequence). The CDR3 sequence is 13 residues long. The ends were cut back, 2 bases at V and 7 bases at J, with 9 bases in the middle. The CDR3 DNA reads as TGTGCCACCAGCAGACCTGCGGAGCAGCCCCAGCATTTT. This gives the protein CATSRPAEQPQHF.

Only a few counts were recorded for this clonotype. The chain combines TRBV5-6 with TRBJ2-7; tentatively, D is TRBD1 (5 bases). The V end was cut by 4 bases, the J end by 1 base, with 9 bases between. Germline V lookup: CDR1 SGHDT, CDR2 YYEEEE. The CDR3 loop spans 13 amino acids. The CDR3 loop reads CASSHRGSYEQYF. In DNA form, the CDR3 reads TGTGCCAGCAGCCATAGGGGTTCCTACGAGCAGTACTTC. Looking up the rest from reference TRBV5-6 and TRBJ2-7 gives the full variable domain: DAGVTQSPTHLIKTRGQQVTLRCSPKSGHDTVSWYQQALGQGPQFIFQYYEEEERQRGNFPDRFSGHQFPNYSSELNVNALLLGDSALYLCASSHRGSYEQYFGPGTRLTVT.

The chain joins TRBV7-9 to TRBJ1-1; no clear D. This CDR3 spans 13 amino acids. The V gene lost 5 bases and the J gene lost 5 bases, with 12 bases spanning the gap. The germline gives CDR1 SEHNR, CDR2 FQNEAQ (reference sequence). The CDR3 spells CASSRGGMTEAFF. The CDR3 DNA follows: TGTGCCAGCAGCCGAGGAGGGATGACTGAAGCTTTCTTT. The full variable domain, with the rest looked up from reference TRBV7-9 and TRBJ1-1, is DTGVSQNPRHKITKRGQNVTFRCDPISEHNRLYWYRQTLGQGPEFLTYFQNEAQLEKSRLLSDRFSAERPKGSFSTLEIQRTEQGDSAMYLCASSRGGMTEAFFGQGTRLTVV.

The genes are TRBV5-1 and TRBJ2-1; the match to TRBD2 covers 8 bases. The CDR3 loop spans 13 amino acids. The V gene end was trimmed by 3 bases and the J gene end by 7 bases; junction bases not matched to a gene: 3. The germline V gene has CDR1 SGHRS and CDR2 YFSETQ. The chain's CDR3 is CASSSTSANEQFF. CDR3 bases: TGCGCCAGCAGCTCGACTAGCGCAAATGAGCAGTTCTTC.

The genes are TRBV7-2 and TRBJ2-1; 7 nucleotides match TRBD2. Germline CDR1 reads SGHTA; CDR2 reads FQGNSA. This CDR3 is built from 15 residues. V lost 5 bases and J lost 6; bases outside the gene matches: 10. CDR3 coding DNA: TGTGCCAGCAGCCCGGGGGGAAATAGCGGCAATGAGCAGTTCTTC. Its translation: CASSPGGNSGNEQFF.

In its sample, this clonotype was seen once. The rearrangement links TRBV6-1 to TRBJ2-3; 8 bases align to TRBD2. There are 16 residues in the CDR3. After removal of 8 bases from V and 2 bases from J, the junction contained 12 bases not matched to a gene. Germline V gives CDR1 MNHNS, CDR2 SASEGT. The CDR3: CASHTGGTRHTDTQYF. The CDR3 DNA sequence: TGTGCCAGCCACACGGGAGGGACTAGACACACAGATACGCAGTATTTT.

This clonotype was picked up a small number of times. The DNA for the CDR3 is TGTGCCAGTAGTCTCGGGGGAGTGGATGAGCAGTTCTTC. Amino acids: CASSLGGVDEQFF. This chain links TRBV19 with TRBJ2-1; maybe TRBD2 (6 bases). The CDR3 is 13 amino acids. The germline CDR1 and CDR2 sequences are LNHDA and SQIVND (reference sequence). With 5 bases removed from V and 8 bases from J, the gap between germline ends came to 13 bases.

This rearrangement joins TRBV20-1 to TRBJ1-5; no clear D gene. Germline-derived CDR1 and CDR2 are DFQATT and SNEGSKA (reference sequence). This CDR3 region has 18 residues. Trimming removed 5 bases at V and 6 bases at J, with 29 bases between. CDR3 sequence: CSADLESGGLDFCQPQHF. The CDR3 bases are TGCAGTGCTGATTTGGAATCGGGAGGTCTGGATTTTTGTCAGCCCCAGCATTTT.

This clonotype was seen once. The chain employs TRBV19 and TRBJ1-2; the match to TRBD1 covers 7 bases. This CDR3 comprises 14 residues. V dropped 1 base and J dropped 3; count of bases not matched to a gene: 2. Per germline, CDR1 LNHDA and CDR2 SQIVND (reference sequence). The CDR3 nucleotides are TGTGCCAGTAGTATAGGAGGACAGGACTATGGCTACACCTTC. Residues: CASSIGGQDYGYTF. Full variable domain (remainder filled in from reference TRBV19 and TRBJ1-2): DGGITQSPKYLFRKEGQNVTLSCEQNLNHDAMYWYRQDPGQGLRLIYYSQIVNDFQKGDIAEGYSVSREKKESFPLTVTSAQKNPTAFYLCASSIGGQDYGYTFGSGTRLTVV.